What follows describes a single T cell receptor beta chain. Its antigen is still unknown. This table comes from immunoSEQ multiplex PCR, and its TCRdb copy is limited to in-frame clones, with some not included. The sample contains 150,000 to 200,000 clones, about 96% of which appear only once. While the first cohort had 500 to 700 subjects, the donors belonged to the separate validation cohort of over a hundred subjects. The sample is drawn from a study of cytomegalovirus exposure and HLA in healthy donors. Study results and caveats: The listing of roughly 160 TCR beta chains classed them as cytomegalovirus-associated. Most TCR sequences were uncommon, yet certain public TCRs appeared in many donors.

V lost 2 bases, J lost 2 bases, and 5 bases stayed unmatched. The length of the CDR3 is 17 residues. CDR1 is ENHRY, CDR2 SYGVKD, per germline. The origin of this receptor is a woman under 30 in good health and CMV-seronegative. Sequencing used PBMCs. The V and J genes are TRBV10-3 and TRBJ2-3, with TRBD2 matching 12 bases. This chain's CDR3 is CAISETASGGVTDTQYF. In nucleotides, the CDR3 is TGTGCCATCAGTGAGACGGCTAGCGGGGGGGTCACAGATACGCAGTATTTT.